A single sample gave rise to the 5 T cell receptor beta chains below, sequenced in a study of T cell repertoires in ileal Crohn's disease. The time point here: proximal margin of the surgical specimen (macroscopically non-inflamed). This table comes from immunoSEQ multiplex PCR, and its TCRdb copy is limited to in-frame clones, with some not included. Seen here are thousands of clones, roughly 78% observed once, and the top ten hold about 40%. Sequences were obtained from ileal tissue. Every receptor here comes from an adult with Crohn's disease.

This chain links TRBV7-3 with TRBJ2-3; D call uncertain. The V end was cut by 2 bases, the J end by 5 bases, with 5 bases between. Germline values: CDR1 SGHTA, CDR2 FQGTGA. The CDR3 contains 12 residues. The CDR3 region is CASSLALDTQYF. CDR3 coding DNA: TGTGCCAGCAGCTTAGCTCTAGATACGCAGTATTTT.

The chain is built from TRBV5-6 and TRBJ1-6, with D hard to call. V was shortened by 0 bases and J by 0 bases, with 7 bases between the two germline ends. Germline loops: CDR1 SGHDT, CDR2 YYEEEE. The CDR3 is 16 residues long. Here the CDR3 DNA reads TGTGCCAGCAGCTTGGGGCCGAGCTCCTATAATTCACCCCTCCACTTT. Translated: CASSLGPSSYNSPLHF.

The chain uses TRBV14 and TRBJ2-7, with D possibly being TRBD1 (6 bases). V lost 4 bases and J 3 bases, leaving 16 bases between the germline ends. Germline V gene sequence: CDR1 SGHDN, CDR2 FVKESK. The CDR3 spans 15 residues. CDR3 amino acids: CASSPGRTALYEQYF. The CDR3, as DNA: TGTGCCAGCAGCCCCGGCAGGACAGCGCTCTACGAGCAGTACTTC.

Comments on this clone: It may be a read error: a sequence one base away is much more abundant. J is TRBJ2-2 and V is TRBV7-3, with 8 bases aligning to TRBD2. V was pared by 4 bases and J by 5 bases, with 6 bases of the junction left unmatched. There are 15 residues in the CDR3. CDR1 is SGHTA, CDR2 FQGTGA, per germline. DNA of the CDR3: TGTGCCAGCAGCTGCTCCGGGGGGGGAACCGGGGAGCTGTTTTTT. It translates to CASSCSGGGTGELFF.

The chain has TRBV11-2 and TRBJ2-1; the D is unclear. CDR3 size: 10 residues. V was trimmed by 0 bases and J by 15 bases, leaving 6 bases between them. Germline V CDR1 and CDR2: SGHAT, FQNNGV. The CDR3 DNA follows: TGTGCCAGCAGCTTAGAAGTCCCGTTCTTC. Encoded protein: CASSLEVPFF.